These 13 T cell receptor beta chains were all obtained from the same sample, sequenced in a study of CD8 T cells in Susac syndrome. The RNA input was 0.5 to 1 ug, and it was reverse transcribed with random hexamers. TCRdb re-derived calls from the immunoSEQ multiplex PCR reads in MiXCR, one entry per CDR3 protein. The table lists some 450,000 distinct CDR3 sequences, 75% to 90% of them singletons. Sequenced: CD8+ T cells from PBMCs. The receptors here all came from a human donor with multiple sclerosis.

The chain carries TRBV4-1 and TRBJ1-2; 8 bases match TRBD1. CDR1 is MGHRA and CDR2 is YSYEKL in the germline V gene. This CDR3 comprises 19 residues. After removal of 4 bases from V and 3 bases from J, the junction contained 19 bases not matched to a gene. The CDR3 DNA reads TGCGCCAGCAGCCCTCAGGGTCGGGTTTGGTCAGGGGGCGACTATGGCTACACCTTC. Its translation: CASSPQGRVWSGGDYGYTF.

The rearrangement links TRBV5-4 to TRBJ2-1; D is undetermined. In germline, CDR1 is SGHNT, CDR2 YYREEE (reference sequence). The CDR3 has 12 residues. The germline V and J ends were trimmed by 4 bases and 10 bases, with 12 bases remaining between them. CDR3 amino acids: CASSGEGDEQFF. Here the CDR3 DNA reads TGTGCCAGCAGCGGGGAAGGAGACGAGCAGTTCTTC.

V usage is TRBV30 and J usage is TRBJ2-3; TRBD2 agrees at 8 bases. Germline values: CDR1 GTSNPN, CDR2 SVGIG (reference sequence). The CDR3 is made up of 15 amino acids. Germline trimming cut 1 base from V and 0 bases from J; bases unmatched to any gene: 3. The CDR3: CAWSASGFSTDTQYF. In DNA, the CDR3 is TGTGCCTGGAGTGCTAGCGGGTTTAGCACAGATACGCAGTATTTT.

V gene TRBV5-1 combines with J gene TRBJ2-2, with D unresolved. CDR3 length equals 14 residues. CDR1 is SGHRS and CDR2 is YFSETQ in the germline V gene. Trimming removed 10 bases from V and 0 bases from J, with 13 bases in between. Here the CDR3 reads CAGQGAPNTGELFF. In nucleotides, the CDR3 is TGCGCCGGCCAAGGAGCCCCGAACACCGGGGAGCTGTTTTTT. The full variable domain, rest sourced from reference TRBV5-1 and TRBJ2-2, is KAGVTQTPRYLIKTRGQQVTLSCSPISGHRSVSWYQQTPGQGLQFLFEYFSETQRNKGNFPGRFSGRQFSNSRSEMNVSTLELGDSALYLCAGQGAPNTGELFFGEGSRLTVL.

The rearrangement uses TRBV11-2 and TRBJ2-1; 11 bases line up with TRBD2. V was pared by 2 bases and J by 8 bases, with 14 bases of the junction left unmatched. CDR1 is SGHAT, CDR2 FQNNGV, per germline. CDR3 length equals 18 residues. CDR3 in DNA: TGTGCCAGCAGCTTACTTCGGGGTAGCGGGGGGGCTCTCGATGAGCAGTTCTTC. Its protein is CASSLLRGSGGALDEQFF.

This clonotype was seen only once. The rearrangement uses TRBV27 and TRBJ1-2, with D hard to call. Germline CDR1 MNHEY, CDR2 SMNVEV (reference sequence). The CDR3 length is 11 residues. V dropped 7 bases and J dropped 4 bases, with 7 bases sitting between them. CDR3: CASTNGYGYTF. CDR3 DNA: TGTGCCAGCACTAACGGCTATGGCTACACCTTC.

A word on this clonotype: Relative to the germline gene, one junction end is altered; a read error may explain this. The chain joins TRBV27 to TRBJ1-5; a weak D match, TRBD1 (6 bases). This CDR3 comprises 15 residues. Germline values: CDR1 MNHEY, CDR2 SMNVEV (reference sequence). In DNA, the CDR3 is TGTGCCAGCAGCCCGTTCGGAGGGGACAATCGGCCCCAGCATTTT. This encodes CASSPFGGDNRPQHF.

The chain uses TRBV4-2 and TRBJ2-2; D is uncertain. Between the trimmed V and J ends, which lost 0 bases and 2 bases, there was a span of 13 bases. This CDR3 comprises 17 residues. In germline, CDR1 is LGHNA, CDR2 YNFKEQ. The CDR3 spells CASSQDRYSQNTGELFF. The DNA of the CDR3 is TGTGCCAGCAGCCAAGATCGTTATTCCCAAAACACCGGGGAGCTGTTTTTT.

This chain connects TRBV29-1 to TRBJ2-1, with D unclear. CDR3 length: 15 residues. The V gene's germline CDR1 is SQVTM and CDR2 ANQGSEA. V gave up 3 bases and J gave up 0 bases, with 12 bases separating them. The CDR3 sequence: CSVEVFGSSYNEQFF. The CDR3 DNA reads TGCAGCGTTGAGGTTTTCGGAAGCTCCTACAATGAGCAGTTCTTC.

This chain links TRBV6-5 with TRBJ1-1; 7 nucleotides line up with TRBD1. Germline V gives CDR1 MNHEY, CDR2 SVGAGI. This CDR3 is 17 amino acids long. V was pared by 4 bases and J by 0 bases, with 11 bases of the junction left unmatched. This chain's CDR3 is CASSLSGTVEMNTEAFF. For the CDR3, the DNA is TGTGCCAGCAGTTTATCCGGGACAGTTGAGATGAACACTGAAGCTTTCTTT.

CDR3 in amino acids: CASSLGLVSNEQFF. The CDR3 bases are TGTGCCAGCAGCCTCGGACTAGTCTCCAATGAGCAGTTCTTC. J is TRBJ2-1 and V is TRBV28; 7 bases match TRBD2. Looked up from germline, CDR1 is MDHEN and CDR2 is SYDVKM. Unmatched junction bases numbered 8, after V lost 6 bases and J lost 6 bases. The CDR3 is 14 amino acids.

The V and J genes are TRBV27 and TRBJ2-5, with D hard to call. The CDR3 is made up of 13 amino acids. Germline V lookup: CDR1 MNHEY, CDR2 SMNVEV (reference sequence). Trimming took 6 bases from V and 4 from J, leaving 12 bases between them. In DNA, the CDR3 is TGTGCCAGCAGCTCCTTCGAGAGAGAGACCCAGTACTTC. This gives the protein CASSSFERETQYF.

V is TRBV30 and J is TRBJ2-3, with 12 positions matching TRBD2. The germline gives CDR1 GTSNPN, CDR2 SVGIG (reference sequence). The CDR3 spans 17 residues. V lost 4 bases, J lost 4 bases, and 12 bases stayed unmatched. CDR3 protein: CAWTLGLAGGPADTQYF. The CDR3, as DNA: TGTGCCTGGACCCTGGGTCTAGCGGGGGGGCCGGCAGATACGCAGTATTTT.